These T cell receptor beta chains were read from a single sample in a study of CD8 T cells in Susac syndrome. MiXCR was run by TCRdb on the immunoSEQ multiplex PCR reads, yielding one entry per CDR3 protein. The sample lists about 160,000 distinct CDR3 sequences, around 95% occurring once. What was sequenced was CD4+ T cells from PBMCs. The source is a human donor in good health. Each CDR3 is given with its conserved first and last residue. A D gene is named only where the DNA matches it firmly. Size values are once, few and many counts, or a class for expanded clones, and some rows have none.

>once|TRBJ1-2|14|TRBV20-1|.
CSARDERANYGYTF
TGCAGTGCTAGAGATGAGAGGGCTAACTATGGCTACACCTTC
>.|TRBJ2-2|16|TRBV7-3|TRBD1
CASSLLTGGTTGELFF
TGTGCCAGCAGCCTATTGACAGGGGGCACCACCGGGGAGCTGTTTTTT
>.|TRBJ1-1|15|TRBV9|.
CASSASDGTYTEAFF
TGTGCCAGCAGCGCGTCGGACGGAACTTACACTGAAGCTTTCTTT
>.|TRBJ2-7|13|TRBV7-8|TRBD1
CASSFNRGNEQYF
TGTGCCAGCAGCTTCAACAGGGGGAACGAGCAGTACTTC
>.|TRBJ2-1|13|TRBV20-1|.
CSVHGGGYSEQFF
TGCAGTGTTCATGGAGGGGGGTACAGTGAGCAGTTCTTC
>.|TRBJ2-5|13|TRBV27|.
CASSRVGQETQYF
TGTGCCAGCAGCAGGGTGGGCCAAGAGACCCAGTACTTC
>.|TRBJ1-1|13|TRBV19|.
CASSPRDRTEAFF
TGTGCCAGTAGTCCCAGGGATAGGACTGAAGCTTTCTTT
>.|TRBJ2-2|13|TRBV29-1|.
CSVESTNTGELFF
TGCAGCGTTGAATCCACTAACACCGGGGAGCTGTTTTTT
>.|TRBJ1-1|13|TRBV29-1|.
CSGRQNLNTEAFF
TGCAGCGGTCGACAGAATTTGAACACTGAAGCTTTCTTT
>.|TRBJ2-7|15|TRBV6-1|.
CASSGGVGASYEQYF
TGTGCCAGCAGTGGAGGGGTGGGGGCCTCCTACGAGCAGTACTTC
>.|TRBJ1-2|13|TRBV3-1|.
CASSQEQLYGYTF
TGTGCCAGCAGCCAAGAGCAACTCTATGGCTACACCTTC
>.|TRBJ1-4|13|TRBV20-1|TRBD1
CSAKTGSNEKLFF
TGCAGTGCTAAGACAGGGTCTAATGAAAAACTGTTTTTT